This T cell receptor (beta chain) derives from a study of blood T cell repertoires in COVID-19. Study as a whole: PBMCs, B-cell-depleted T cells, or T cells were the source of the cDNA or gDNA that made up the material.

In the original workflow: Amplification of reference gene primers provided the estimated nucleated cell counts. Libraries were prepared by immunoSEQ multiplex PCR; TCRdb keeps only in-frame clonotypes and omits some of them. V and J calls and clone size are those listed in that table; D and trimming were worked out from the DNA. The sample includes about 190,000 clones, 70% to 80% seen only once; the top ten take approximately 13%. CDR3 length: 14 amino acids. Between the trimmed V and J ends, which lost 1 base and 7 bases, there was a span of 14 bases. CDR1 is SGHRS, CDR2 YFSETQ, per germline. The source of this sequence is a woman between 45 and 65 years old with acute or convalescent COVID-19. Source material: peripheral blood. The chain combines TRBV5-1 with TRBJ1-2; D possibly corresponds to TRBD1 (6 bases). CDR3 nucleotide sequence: TGCGCCAGCAGCTTGACGTGGGGGCAATTTGGCTACACCTTC. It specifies CASSLTWGQFGYTF.